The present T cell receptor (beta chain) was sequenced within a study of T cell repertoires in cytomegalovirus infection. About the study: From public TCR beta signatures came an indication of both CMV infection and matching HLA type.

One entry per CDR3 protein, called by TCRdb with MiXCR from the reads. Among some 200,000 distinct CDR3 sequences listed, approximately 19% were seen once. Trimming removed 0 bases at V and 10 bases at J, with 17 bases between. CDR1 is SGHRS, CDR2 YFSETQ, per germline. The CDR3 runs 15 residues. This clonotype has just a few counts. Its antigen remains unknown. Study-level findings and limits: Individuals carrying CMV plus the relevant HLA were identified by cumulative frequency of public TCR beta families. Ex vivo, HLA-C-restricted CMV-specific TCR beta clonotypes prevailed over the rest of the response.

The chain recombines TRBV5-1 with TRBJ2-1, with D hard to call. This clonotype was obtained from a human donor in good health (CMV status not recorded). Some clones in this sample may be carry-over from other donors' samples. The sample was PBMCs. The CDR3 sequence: CASSLENPEREEQFF. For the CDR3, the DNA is TGCGCCAGCAGCTTGGAAAATCCAGAAAGGGAAGAGCAGTTCTTC. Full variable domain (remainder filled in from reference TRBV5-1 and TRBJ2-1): KAGVTQTPRYLIKTRGQQVTLSCSPISGHRSVSWYQQTPGQGLQFLFEYFSETQRNKGNFPGRFSGRQFSNSRSEMNVSTLELGDSALYLCASSLENPEREEQFFGPGTRLTVL.